This T cell receptor beta chain comes out of a study of cytomegalovirus exposure and HLA in healthy donors. PCR used 60 Vbeta primers and 13 Jbeta primers. Assay: immunoSEQ multiplex PCR; the TCRdb copy retains only in-frame clones and omits some. The table lists 100,000 to 150,000 clones, 80% of them singletons. With respect to this clone: Other DNA sequences of this sample code for an identical CDR3.

Specimen: PBMCs. The receptor was derived from a young man in good health and CMV-seronegative.

This chain's CDR3 is CSVGGGGHSYEQYF. Here the CDR3 DNA reads TGCAGCGTTGGGGGCGGGGGGCACTCCTACGAGCAGTACTTC. The chain carries TRBV29-1 and TRBJ2-7; 8 nucleotides line up with TRBD2. The trim removed 4 bases at V and 0 bases at J, leaving 5 bases unmatched. Germline CDR1 SQVTM, CDR2 ANQGSEA. The CDR3 is 14 amino acids.